The 5 T cell receptor beta chains below were found in one sample sequenced in a study of OX40 agonist ivuxolimab in advanced cancers. Libraries were prepared through the immunoSEQ multiplex PCR assay. The immuneACCESS repertoire file appears here via TCRdb, limited to in-frame rearrangements. These files lack a portion of the clones; in checked studies, under half of the deficit traces to unresolved V genes, and the cause of the others is not known. The sample table holds 50,000 to 65,000 clones, of which 87% were seen once. Clones ranked in the top ten supply about 0.66% of the sample. This specimen was CD4+ or CD8+ T cells sorted from blood, taken in a trial of the OX40 agonist ivuxolimab. The source is an adult with an advanced solid tumor such as melanoma, head and neck, liver or kidney cancer.

The chain combines TRBV28 with TRBJ2-7, with D perhaps being TRBD1 or TRBD2 (5 bases each). CDR1 and CDR2 (germline): MDHEN, SYDVKM. The V end lost 8 bases, the J end lost 2 bases, and 10 bases lay between the germline ends. This CDR3 has 12 residues. The CDR3 DNA reads as TGTGCCAGCGAGGGGCAGACCTACGAGCAGTACTTC. Amino acid sequence: CASEGQTYEQYF. Supplemented by reference TRBV28 and TRBJ2-7, the full variable domain reads DVKVTQSSRYLVKRTGEKVFLECVQDMDHENMFWYRQDPGLGLRLIYFSYDVKMKEKGDIPEGYSVSREKKERFSLILESASTNQTSMYLCASEGQTYEQYFGPGTRLTVT.

The genes are TRBV7-6 and TRBJ2-1; the match to TRBD2 covers 11 bases. This CDR3 contains 15 residues. Trimming removed 2 bases from V and 4 bases from J; junction bases left unmatched: 1. The germline CDR1 and CDR2 sequences are SGHVS and FNYEAQ. CDR3 protein: CASSLSSGRYNEQFF. The CDR3 nucleotides are TGTGCCAGCAGCTTATCTAGCGGGAGGTACAATGAGCAGTTCTTC.

The chain uses TRBV4-1 and TRBJ2-3, with no clear D. Germline-derived CDR1 and CDR2 are MGHRA and YSYEKL. The CDR3 spans 16 residues. Trimming removed 0 bases from V and 4 bases from J, with 14 bases in between. The CDR3 bases are TGCGCCAGCAGCCAAGATTCCATCCTCCTCCCAGATACGCAGTATTTT. This encodes CASSQDSILLPDTQYF.

The chain links TRBV4-1 to TRBJ1-2, with 8 nucleotides matching TRBD1. Germline V gene data show CDR1 as MGHRA and CDR2 as YSYEKL. J was trimmed by 7 bases and V by 0 bases; bases with no gene match: 4. The CDR3 loop spans 14 amino acids. The CDR3 region has the DNA TGCGCCAGCAGCCAAGACCACGACAGGGGTGGCTACACCTTC. As protein: CASSQDHDRGGYTF.

The chain employs TRBV5-3 and TRBJ2-5; possible D gene TRBD2, 6 bases. Being an ORF, TRBV5-3 has a function that is uncertain. The CDR3 runs 13 residues. V was clipped by 5 bases and J by 7 bases, with 15 bases between them. The CDR3 region has the DNA TGTGCCAGAAGTCGTCCGGGAGTAGGGACCCAGTACTTC. Amino acids: CARSRPGVGTQYF.